This T cell receptor (beta chain) emerged from a study of T cell responses to AZD1222 COVID-19 vaccine. Data came from immunoSEQ multiplex PCR; TCRdb stores just in-frame clones and leaves some out. The data contain 120,000 or so clones, 80% to 90% of them singletons. Sequences were derived from peripheral blood, sampled on day 0 of AZD1222 vaccination. This clonotype was obtained from an adult in good health.

CDR3 protein: CASSLLAATGELFF. The CDR3 coding sequence is TGTGCCAGCAGCCTACTAGCCGCCACCGGGGAGCTGTTTTTT. The V and J genes are TRBV11-1 and TRBJ2-2; D might be TRBD2 (6 bases). V lost 5 bases, J lost 4 bases, and 11 bases lay in between. The germline gives CDR1 SGHAT, CDR2 FQDESV (reference sequence). The CDR3 spans 14 residues.